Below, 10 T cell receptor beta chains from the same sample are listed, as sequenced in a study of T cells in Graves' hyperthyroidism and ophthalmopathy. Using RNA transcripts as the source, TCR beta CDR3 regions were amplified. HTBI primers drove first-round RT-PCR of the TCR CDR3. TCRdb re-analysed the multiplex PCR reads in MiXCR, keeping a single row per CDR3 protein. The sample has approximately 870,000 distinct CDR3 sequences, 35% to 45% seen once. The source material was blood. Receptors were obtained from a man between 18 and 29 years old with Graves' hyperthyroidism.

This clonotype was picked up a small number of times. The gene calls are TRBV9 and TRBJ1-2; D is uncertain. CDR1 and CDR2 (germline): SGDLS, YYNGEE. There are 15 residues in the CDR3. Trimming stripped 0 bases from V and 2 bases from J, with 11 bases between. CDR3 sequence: CASSVEWGPNYGYTF. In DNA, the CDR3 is TGTGCCAGCAGCGTAGAGTGGGGTCCCAACTATGGCTACACCTTC.

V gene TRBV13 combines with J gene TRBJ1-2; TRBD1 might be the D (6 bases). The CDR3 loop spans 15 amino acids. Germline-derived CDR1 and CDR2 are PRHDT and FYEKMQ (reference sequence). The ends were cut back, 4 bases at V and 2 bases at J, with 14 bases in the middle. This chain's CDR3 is CASSSPGQSNYGYTF. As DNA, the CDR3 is TGTGCCAGCAGCTCCCCTGGACAGTCAAACTATGGCTACACCTTC.

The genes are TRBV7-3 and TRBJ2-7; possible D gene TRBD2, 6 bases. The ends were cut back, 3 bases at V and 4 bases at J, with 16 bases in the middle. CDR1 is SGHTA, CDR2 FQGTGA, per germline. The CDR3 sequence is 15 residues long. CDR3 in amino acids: CASSLGGGEEYEQYF. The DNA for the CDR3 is TGTGCCAGCAGCTTGGGAGGCGGGGAAGAATACGAGCAGTACTTC.

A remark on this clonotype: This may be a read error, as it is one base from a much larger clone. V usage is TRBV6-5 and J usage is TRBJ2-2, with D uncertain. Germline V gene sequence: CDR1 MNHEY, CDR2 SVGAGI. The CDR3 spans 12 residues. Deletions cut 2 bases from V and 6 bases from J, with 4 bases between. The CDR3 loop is CASSYTAGELFF. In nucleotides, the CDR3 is TGTGCCAGCAGTTACACCGCCGGGGAGCTGTTTTTT.

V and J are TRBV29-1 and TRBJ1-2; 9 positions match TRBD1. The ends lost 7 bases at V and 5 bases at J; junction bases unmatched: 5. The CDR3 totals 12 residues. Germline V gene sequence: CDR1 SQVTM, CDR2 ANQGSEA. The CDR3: CSGGTGPYGYTF. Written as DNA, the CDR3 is TGCAGCGGTGGGACAGGGCCTTATGGCTACACCTTC.

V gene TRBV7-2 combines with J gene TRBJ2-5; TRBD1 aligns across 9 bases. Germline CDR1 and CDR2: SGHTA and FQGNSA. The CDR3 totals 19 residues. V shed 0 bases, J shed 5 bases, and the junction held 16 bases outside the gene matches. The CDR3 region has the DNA TGTGCCAGCAGCTTAGCTCGCGAGCCTGACAGGGGGGGTGGCGAGACCCAGTACTTC. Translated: CASSLAREPDRGGGETQYF.

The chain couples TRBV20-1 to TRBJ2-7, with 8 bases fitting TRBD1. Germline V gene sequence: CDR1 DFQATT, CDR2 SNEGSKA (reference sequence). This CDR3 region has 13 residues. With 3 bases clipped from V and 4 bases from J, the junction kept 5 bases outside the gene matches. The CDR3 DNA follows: TGCAGTGCTAGTAAAACAGGGGGTTACGAGCAGTACTTC. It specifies CSASKTGGYEQYF.

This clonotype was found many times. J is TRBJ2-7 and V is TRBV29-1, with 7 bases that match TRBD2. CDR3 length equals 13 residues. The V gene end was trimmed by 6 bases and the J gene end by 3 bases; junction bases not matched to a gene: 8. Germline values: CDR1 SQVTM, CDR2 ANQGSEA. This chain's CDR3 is CSVVSGISYEQYF. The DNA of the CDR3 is TGCAGCGTAGTCAGCGGGATAAGCTACGAGCAGTACTTC.

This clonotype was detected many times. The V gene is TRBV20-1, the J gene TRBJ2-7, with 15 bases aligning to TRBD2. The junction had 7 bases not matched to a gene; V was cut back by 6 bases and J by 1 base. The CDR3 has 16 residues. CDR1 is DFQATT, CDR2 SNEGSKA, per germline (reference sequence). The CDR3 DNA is TGCAGTGCCGAGGGACTAGCGGGGGGTCCTTCCTACGAGCAGTACTTC. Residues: CSAEGLAGGPSYEQYF.

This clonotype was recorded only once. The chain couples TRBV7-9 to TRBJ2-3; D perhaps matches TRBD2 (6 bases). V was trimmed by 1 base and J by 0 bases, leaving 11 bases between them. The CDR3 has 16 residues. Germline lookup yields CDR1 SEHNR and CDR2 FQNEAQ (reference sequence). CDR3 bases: TGTGCCAGCAGCTTAGGTGTAGGGACTAGCACAGATACGCAGTATTTT. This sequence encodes CASSLGVGTSTDTQYF.